This T cell receptor (beta chain) was captured in a study of control samples from healthy donors and cancer patients. J gave up 6 bases and V 3 bases, and 6 bases lay outside the gene matches. This CDR3 has 16 amino acids. Per the germline V gene, CDR1 is LGHDT and CDR2 is YNNKEL (reference sequence). TCRdb keeps only in-frame clones here, not all; method: immunoSEQ multiplex PCR. Found here are 100,000 to 150,000 clones, around 92% of them singletons; the top ten hold about 1.9%. The chain joins TRBV3-1 (or the pseudogene TRBV3-2) to TRBJ2-1; TRBD2 agrees at 12 bases. Sequencing was performed on blood. This receptor was obtained from a woman in her fifties or sixties in good health. The DNA of the CDR3 is TGTGCCAGCAGCCAGGATACTAGCGGGGGGTCCAATGAGCAGTTCTTC. It yields the protein CASSQDTSGGSNEQFF.